These T cell receptor beta chains were read from a single sample in a study of identical twins. One entry per CDR3 protein, called by TCRdb with MiXCR from the 5' RACE reads. The sample holds about 160,000 distinct CDR3 sequences, around 3.5% seen once. Sequenced input: memory T cells sorted from blood. The receptors stem from a young man in good health. Each CDR3 is given with its conserved first and last residue.

>TRBJ1-2|TRBV4-1
CASSPPQGVYGYTF
>TRBJ2-5|TRBV7-8
CASSLDRVETQYF
>TRBJ2-7|TRBV2
CASKKAGVVYEQYF
>TRBJ2-5|TRBV19
CASSRGRTNQETQYF
>TRBJ2-1|TRBV11-1
CASSLVAGGGVDEQFF
>TRBJ2-1|TRBV7-9
CASTSADEQFF
>TRBJ2-5|TRBV7-4
CASSSETGPGLAGSPPSQYF
>TRBJ1-2|TRBV27
CASSPKPADRNYGYTF
>TRBJ1-1|TRBV6-5
CASSYAQGTEAFF
>TRBJ2-5|TRBV29-1
CSVVAGRLGETQYF
>TRBJ2-1|TRBV4-1
CASSQTSGWGWEQFF
>TRBJ1-6|TRBV10-3
CAIRGQDYNSPLHF
>TRBJ2-5|TRBV20-1
CSAARAIEETQYF
>TRBJ2-1|TRBV6-2/TRBV6-3
CASSYRSGSGNEQFF
>TRBJ2-2|TRBV12-3/TRBV12-4
CASSRVTGELFF
>TRBJ1-5|TRBV20-1
CSASWGPNQPQHF
>TRBJ1-1|TRBV7-7
CASSFSGQGGYGEAFF
>TRBJ2-4|TRBV7-2
CASSLLLAGAKNIQYF
>TRBJ2-1|TRBV10-3
CAISSGREQFF
>TRBJ2-4|TRBV5-1
CASSWQGTLAKNIQYF
>TRBJ1-2|TRBV7-6
CASSLQWAGGERGGYTF
>TRBJ2-3|TRBV5-6
CASSSGSGPTDTQYF
>TRBJ2-3|TRBV29-1
CSVVSGSRRDTQYF
>TRBJ2-4|TRBV5-6
CASSVPGNRNIQYF
>TRBJ2-3|TRBV7-2
CASRIAGGELVLTDTQYF
>TRBJ1-1|TRBV12-3/TRBV12-4
CASRGTGQLNTEAFF
>TRBJ2-5|TRBV7-9
CASSLVPLRETQYF
>TRBJ2-3|TRBV24-1
CATSDPASTGASRGAQYF
>TRBJ2-7|TRBV6-1
CASSRGKGSSYEQYF
>TRBJ2-1|TRBV6-5
CASSYPGGSGRSSYNEQFF
>TRBJ1-1|TRBV28
CASSPGGLSTEAFF
>TRBJ2-1|TRBV7-9
CASSLVAGGPLNEQFF
>TRBJ2-3|TRBV20-1
CSARDGGSGRNTDTQYF
>TRBJ2-1|TRBV18
CASSPKSLGLTGEQFF
>TRBJ2-1|TRBV15
CATSRERTGLAFAEQFF